What follows describes a single T cell receptor (beta chain). Its antigen is currently unknown. The junction differs from germline at one of its ends, possibly a read error. No cell sorting was done before RNA was extracted from the tissue. Distant lung tissue was collected more than 3 cm away from the tumor edge. Newly diagnosed lung cancer patients had thoracic surgery in China, August–late 2014, without prior chemotherapy. This entry belongs to a study of tumor and adjacent non-tumor tissue in lung cancer. Study-level information: Patients were aged roughly 31 to 76, 10 men and roughly five women, stage I to III. On average, productive TCRbeta reads reached about 4.4 million per sample.

The germline V gene encodes CDR1 KGHSH and CDR2 LQKENI. This CDR3 has 16 amino acids. A modified ARM-PCR protocol with three rounds of nested PCR amplified TCRbeta. TCRdb re-called the multiplex PCR reads with MiXCR, one entry per CDR3 protein. The sample gives more than 45,000 distinct CDR3 sequences, 55% to 65% of which show up once; 30% is in the top ten. General study points: Higher tumor TCR diversity was associated with shorter survival.

This receptor was taken from an older woman with non-small cell lung cancer. The sequenced material came from distant non-tumor lung tissue. The genes are TRBV18 and TRBJ1-5; D unresolved. In DNA form, the CDR3 reads TGTGCCAGCTCACCGTCCATTTCGGATAGCAATCAGCACCAGCATTTT. Amino acid sequence: CASSPSISDSNQHQHF.